What follows are 2 T cell receptor beta chains derived from one specimen sequenced in a study of T cell responses to AZD1222 COVID-19 vaccine (dated by TCRdb to the early 2020s). The protocol used for the library was the immunoSEQ multiplex PCR assay. What TCRdb holds here is the immuneACCESS table cut down to in-frame rearrangements. Part of the clones is not present; checked against another copy, under half of the missing clones reflect an unresolved V gene, and the others are unexplained. The sample table lists over 120,000 clones, approximately 92% of them with a count of one. Together, the top ten hold approximately 5.4% of the sample. The meaning of the sample's time point label: baseline before first vaccination. The material sequenced was peripheral blood, taken on day 0 of AZD1222 vaccination. The receptors come from an adult in good health.

The rearrangement joins TRBV5-1 to TRBJ1-3; D is undetermined. The CDR3 contains 16 residues. Germline V gives CDR1 SGHRS, CDR2 YFSETQ. V dropped 0 bases and J dropped 0 bases, with 10 bases sitting between them. The CDR3 region has the DNA TGCGCCAGCAGCTTGGAAGCCGGAGTCTCTGGAAACACCATATATTTT. Its translation: CASSLEAGVSGNTIYF.

The chain is built from TRBV29-1 and TRBJ2-3; D is possibly TRBD2 (5 bases). Germline CDR1 reads SQVTM; CDR2 reads ANQGSEA. The CDR3 consists of 13 residues. Trimming removed 4 bases at V and 4 bases at J, with 12 bases between. For the CDR3, the DNA is TGCAGCGTTGTAGGGCTAGCAGCAGATACGCAGTATTTT. It specifies CSVVGLAADTQYF.